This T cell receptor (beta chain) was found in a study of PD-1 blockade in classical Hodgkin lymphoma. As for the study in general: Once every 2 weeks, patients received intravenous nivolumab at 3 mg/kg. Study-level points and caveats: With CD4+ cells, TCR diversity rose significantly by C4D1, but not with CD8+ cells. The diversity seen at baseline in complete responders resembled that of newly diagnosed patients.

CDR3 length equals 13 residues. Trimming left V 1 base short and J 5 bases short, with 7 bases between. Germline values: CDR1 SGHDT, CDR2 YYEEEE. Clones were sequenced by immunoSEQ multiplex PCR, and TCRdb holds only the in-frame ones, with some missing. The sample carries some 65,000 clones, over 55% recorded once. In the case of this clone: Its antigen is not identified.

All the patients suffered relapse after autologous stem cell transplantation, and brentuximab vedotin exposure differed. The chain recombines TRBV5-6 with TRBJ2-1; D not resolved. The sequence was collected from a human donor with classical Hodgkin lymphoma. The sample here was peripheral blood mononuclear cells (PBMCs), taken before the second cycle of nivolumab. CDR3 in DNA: TGTGCCAGCAGCTTGACTACACACAATGAGCAGTTCTTC. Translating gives CASSLTTHNEQFF.